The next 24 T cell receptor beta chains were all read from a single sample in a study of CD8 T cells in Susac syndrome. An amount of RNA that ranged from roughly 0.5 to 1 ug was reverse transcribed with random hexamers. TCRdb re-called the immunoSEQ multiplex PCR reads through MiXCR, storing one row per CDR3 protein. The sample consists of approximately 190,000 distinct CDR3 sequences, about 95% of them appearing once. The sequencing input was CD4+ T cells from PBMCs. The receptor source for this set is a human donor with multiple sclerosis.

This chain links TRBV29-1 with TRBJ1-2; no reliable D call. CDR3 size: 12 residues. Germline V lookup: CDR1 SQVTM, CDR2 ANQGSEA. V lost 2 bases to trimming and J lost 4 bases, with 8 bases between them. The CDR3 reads CSVESQPYGYTF. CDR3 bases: TGCAGCGTTGAATCGCAGCCCTATGGCTACACCTTC.

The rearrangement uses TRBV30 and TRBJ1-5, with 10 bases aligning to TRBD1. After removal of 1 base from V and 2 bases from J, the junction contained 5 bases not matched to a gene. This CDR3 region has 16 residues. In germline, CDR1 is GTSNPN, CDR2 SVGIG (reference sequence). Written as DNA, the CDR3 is TGTGCCTGGAGTGCGGACAGGGGGGCTGGCAATCAGCCCCAGCATTTT. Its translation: CAWSADRGAGNQPQHF.

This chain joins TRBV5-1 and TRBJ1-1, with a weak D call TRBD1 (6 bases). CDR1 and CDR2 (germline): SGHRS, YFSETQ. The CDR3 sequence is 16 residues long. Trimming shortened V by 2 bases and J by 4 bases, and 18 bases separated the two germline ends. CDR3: CASSFLLDSQGTEAFF. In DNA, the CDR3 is TGCGCCAGCAGCTTTCTCCTGGACAGCCAGGGCACTGAAGCTTTCTTT.

CDR3 protein: CASARRTGAIMNTEAFF. CDR3 DNA sequence: TGTGCCAGCGCCCGCCGGACAGGGGCTATCATGAACACTGAAGCTTTCTTT. The V gene is TRBV27, the J gene TRBJ1-1; 9 nucleotides match TRBD1. V gave up 8 bases and J gave up 0 bases; unmatched junction bases: 13. Germline assignment: CDR1 MNHEY and CDR2 SMNVEV (reference sequence). This CDR3 contains 17 residues.

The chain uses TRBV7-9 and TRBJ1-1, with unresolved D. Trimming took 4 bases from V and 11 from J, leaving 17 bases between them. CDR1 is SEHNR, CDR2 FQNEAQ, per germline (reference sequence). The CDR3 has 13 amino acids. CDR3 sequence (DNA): TGTGCCAGCAGCTCCGGAATCCGGGGAGAGGCTTTCTTT. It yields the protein CASSSGIRGEAFF.

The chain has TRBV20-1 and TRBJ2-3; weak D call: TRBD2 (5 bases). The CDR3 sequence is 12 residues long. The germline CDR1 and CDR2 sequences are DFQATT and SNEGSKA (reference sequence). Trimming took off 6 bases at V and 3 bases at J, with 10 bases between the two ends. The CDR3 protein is CSARARTDTQYF. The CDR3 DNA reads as TGCAGTGCGAGGGCGAGGACAGATACGCAGTATTTT.

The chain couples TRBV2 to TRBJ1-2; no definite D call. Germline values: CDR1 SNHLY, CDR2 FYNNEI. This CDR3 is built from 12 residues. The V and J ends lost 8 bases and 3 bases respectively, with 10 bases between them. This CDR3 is CASAGVDYGYTF. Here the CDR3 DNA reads TGTGCCAGCGCGGGTGTGGACTATGGCTACACCTTC.

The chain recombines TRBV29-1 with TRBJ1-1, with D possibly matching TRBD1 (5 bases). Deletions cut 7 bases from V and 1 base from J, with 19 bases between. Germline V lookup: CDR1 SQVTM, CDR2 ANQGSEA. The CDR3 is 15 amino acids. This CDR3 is CSAQSGFPRNTEAFF. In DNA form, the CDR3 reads TGCAGCGCCCAATCAGGGTTCCCCAGGAACACTGAAGCTTTCTTT.

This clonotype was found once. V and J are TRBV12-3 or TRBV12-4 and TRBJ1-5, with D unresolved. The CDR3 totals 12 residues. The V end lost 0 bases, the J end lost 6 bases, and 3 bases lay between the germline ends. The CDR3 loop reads CASSLATQPQHF. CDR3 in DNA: TGTGCCAGCAGTTTAGCAACTCAGCCCCAGCATTTT.

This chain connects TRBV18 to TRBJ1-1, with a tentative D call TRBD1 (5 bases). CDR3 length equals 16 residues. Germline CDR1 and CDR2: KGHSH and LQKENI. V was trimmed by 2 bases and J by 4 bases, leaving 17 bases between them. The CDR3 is CASSPLDTNSGTEAFF. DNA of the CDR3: TGTGCCAGCTCACCATTGGACACCAACTCGGGCACTGAAGCTTTCTTT.

The CDR3 bases are TGCGCCAGCAGCCAAGTGGGGACCCAGTACTTC. It specifies CASSQVGTQYF. The V gene is TRBV4-1, the J gene TRBJ2-5, with D unresolved. The germline V gene has CDR1 MGHRA and CDR2 YSYEKL. The CDR3 is 11 residues long. V dropped 1 base and J dropped 7 bases, with 4 bases sitting between them.

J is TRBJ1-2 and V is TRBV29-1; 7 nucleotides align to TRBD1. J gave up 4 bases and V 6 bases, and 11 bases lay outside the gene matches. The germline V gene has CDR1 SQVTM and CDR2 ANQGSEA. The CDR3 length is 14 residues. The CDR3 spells CSVQARGQPYGYTF. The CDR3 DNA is TGCAGCGTCCAAGCTCGGGGACAGCCCTATGGCTACACCTTC. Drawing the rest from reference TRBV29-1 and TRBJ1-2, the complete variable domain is SAVISQKPSRDICQRGTSLTIQCQVDSQVTMMFWYRQQPGQSLTLIATANQGSEATYESGFVIDKFPISRPNLTFSTLTVSNMSPEDSSIYLCSVQARGQPYGYTFGSGTRLTVV.

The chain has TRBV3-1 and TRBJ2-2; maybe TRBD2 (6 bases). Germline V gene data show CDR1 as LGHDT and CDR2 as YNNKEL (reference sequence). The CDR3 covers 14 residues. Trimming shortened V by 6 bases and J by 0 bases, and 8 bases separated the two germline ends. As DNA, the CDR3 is TGTGCCAGCAGTAGCGGTTCGAACACCGGGGAGCTGTTTTTT. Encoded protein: CASSSGSNTGELFF. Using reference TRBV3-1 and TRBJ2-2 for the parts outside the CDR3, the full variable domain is DTAVSQTPKYLVTQMGNDKSIKCEQNLGHDTMYWYKQDSKKFLKIMFSYNNKELIINETVPNRFSPKSPDKAHLNLHINSLELGDSAVYFCASSSGSNTGELFFGEGSRLTVL.

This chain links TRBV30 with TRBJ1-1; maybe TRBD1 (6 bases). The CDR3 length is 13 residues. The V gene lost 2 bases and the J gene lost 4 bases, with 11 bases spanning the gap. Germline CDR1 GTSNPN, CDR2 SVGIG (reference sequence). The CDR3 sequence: CAWSNRVLTEAFF. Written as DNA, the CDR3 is TGTGCCTGGAGTAACAGGGTTCTCACTGAAGCTTTCTTT.

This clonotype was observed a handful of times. CDR3 amino acids: CASSPDRAGGYTF. The CDR3 DNA sequence: TGTGCCAGCTCACCGGACAGGGCCGGAGGCTACACCTTC. The chain recombines TRBV18 with TRBJ1-2; 8 bases line up with TRBD1. There are 13 residues in the CDR3. The V gene's germline CDR1 is KGHSH and CDR2 LQKENI. J was trimmed by 8 bases and V by 3 bases; bases with no gene match: 5.

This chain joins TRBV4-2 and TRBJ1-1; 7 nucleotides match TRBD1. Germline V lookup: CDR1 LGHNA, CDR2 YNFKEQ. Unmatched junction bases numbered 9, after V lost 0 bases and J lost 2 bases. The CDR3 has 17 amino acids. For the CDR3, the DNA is TGTGCCAGCAGCCAAGATCCTGCAAGGACAGGCAACACTGAAGCTTTCTTT. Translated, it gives CASSQDPARTGNTEAFF.

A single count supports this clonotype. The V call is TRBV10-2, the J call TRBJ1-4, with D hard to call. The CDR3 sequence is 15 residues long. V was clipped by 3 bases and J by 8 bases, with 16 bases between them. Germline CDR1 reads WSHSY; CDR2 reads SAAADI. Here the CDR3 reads CASSDFDAAGEKLFF. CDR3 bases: TGCGCCAGCAGTGACTTCGACGCCGCGGGGGAAAAACTGTTTTTT.

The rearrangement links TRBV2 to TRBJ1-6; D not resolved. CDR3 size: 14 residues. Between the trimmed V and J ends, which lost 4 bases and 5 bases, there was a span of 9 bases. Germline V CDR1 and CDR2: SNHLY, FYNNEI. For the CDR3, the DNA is TGTGCCAGCAGTGCTGTGGGTGATAATTCACCCCTCCACTTT. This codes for CASSAVGDNSPLHF.

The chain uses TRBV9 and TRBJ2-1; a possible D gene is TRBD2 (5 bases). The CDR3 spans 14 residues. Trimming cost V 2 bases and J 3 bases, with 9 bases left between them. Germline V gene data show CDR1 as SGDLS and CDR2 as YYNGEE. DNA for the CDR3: TGTGCCAGCAGCGTCTCCGGGGTCTACAATGAGCAGTTCTTC. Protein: CASSVSGVYNEQFF.

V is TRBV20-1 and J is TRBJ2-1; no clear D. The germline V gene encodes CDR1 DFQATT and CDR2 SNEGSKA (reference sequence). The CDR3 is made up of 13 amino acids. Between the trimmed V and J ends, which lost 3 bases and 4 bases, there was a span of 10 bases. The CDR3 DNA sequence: TGCAGTGCTAGCTACGGAGCTTACAATGAGCAGTTCTTC. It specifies CSASYGAYNEQFF.

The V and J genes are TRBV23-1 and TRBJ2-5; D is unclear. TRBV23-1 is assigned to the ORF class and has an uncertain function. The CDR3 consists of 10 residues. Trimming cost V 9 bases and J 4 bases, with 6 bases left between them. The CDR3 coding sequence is TGCGCCAGGGGTTTAGAGACCCAGTACTTC. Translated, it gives CARGLETQYF.

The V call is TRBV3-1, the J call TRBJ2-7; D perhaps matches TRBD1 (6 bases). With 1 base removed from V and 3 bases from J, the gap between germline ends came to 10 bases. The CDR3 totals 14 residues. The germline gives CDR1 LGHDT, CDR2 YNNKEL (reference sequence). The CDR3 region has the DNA TGTGCCAGCAGCCAAGCACAGGGAGTCTACGAGCAGTACTTC. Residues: CASSQAQGVYEQYF.

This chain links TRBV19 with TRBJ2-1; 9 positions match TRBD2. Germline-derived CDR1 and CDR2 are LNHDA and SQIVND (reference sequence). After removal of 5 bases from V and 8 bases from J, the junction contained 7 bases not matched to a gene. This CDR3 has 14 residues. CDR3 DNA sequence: TGTGCCAGTAGTCTCGGACTAGCGACGGATGAGCAGTTCTTC. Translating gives CASSLGLATDEQFF. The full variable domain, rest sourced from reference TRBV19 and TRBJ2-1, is DGGITQSPKYLFRKEGQNVTLSCEQNLNHDAMYWYRQDPGQGLRLIYYSQIVNDFQKGDIAEGYSVSREKKESFPLTVTSAQKNPTAFYLCASSLGLATDEQFFGPGTRLTVL.

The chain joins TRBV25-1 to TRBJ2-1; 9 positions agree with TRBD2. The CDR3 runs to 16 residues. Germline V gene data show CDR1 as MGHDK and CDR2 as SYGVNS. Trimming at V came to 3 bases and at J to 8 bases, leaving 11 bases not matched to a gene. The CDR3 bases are TGTGCCAGCAGTGATAATCGGGTAGCGGGAGTCCATGAGCAGTTCTTC. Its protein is CASSDNRVAGVHEQFF.